This record looks at one TCR beta chain sequence and its context. The data belong to a study of T-cell memory formation after mild COVID-19. About the study: TCR clusters were mostly confined to one donor each.

Per germline, CDR1 SEHNR and CDR2 FQNEAQ (reference sequence). Unmatched junction bases numbered 8, after V lost 0 bases and J lost 5 bases. The length of the CDR3 is 16 residues. TCRdb ran MiXCR on the 5' RACE reads and lists one entry per CDR3 protein. The table has more than 300,000 distinct CDR3 sequences, 20% to 25% seen once. The chain combines TRBV7-9 with TRBJ1-2; 8 bases agree with TRBD1. This TCR came from a man younger than 30 who had mild COVID-19 (a few samples of this study predate the infection). Cell type and time point are not known. Sequencing used PBMCs or a T cell subset sorted from them (not recorded which). CDR3 sequence: CASSLAGQALPYGYTF. CDR3 in DNA: TGTGCCAGCAGCTTAGCGGGACAGGCCCTTCCATATGGCTACACCTTC. Complete variable domain (other parts from reference TRBV7-9 and TRBJ1-2): DTGVSQNPRHKITKRGQNVTFRCDPISEHNRLYWYRQTLGQGPEFLTYFQNEAQLEKSRLLSDRFSAERPKGSFSTLEIQRTEQGDSAMYLCASSLAGQALPYGYTFGSGTRLTVV.